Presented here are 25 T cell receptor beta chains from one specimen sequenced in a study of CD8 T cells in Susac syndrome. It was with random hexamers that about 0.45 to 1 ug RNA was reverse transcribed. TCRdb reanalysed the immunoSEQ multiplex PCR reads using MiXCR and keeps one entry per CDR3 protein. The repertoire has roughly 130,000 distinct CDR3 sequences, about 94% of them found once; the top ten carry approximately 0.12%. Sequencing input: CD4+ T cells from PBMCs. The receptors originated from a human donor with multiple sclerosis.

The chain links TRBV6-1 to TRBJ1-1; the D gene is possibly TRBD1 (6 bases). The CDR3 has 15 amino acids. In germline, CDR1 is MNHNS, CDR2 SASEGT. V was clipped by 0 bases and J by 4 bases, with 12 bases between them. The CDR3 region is CASSEAYRASTEAFF. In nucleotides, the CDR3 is TGTGCCAGCAGTGAAGCGTACAGGGCGAGCACTGAAGCTTTCTTT.

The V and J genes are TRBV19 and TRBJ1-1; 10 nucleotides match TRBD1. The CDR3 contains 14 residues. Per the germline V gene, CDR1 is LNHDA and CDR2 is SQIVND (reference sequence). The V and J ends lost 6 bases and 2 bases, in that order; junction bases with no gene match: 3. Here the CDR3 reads CASSGQGGNTEAFF. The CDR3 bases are TGTGCCAGTAGCGGACAGGGGGGCAACACTGAAGCTTTCTTT.

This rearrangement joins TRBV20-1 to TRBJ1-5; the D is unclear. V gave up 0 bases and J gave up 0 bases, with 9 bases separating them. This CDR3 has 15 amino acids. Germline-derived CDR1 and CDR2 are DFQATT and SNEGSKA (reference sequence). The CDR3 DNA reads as TGCAGTGCTAGAGATCGAGGGTATAGCAATCAGCCCCAGCATTTT. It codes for CSARDRGYSNQPQHF.

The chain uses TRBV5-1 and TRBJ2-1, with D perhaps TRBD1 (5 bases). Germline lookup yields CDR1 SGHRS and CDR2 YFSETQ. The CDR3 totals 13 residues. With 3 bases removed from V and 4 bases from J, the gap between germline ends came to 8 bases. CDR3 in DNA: TGCGCCAGCAGCTCTCCAGGGTACAATGAGCAGTTCTTC. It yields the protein CASSSPGYNEQFF.

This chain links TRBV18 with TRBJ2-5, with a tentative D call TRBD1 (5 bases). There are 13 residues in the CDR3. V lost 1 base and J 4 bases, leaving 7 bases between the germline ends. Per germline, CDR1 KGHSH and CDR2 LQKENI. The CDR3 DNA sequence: TGTGCCAGCTCACCACGACAGACAGAGACCCAGTACTTC. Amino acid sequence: CASSPRQTETQYF. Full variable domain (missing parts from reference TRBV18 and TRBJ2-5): NAGVMQNPRHLVRRRGQEARLRCSPMKGHSHVYWYRQLPEEGLKFMVYLQKENIIDESGMPKERFSAEFPKEGPSILRIQQVVRGDSAAYFCASSPRQTETQYFGPGTRLLVL.

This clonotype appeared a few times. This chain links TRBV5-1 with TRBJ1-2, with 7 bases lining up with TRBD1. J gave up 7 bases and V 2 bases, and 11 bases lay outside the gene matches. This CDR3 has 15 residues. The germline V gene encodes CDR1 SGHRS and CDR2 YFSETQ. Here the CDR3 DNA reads TGCGCCAGCAGCTTAAGACAGGGTGCACGGGCTGGCTACACCTTC. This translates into CASSLRQGARAGYTF.

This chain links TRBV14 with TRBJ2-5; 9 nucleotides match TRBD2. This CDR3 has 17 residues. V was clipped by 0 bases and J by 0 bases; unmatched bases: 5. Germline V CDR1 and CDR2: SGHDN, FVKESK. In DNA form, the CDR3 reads TGTGCCAGCAGCCAAGAAGTGACTAGCGGATACCAAGAGACCCAGTACTTC. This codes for CASSQEVTSGYQETQYF.

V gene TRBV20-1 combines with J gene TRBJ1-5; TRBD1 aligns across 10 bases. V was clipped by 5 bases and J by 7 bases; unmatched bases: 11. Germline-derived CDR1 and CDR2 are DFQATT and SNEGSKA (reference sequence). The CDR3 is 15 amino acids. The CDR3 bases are TGCAGTGCTTCCCAGACAGGGGGCGCCTGGCAGCCCCAGCATTTT. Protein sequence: CSASQTGGAWQPQHF.

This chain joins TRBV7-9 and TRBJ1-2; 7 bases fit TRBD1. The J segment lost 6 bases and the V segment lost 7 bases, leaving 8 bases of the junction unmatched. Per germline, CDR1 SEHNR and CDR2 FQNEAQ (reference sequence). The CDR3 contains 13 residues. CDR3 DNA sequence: TGTGCCAGCAACCAACAGGGGAGGAATGGCTACACCTTC. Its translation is CASNQQGRNGYTF. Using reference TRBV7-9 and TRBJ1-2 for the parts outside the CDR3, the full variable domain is DTGVSQNPRHKITKRGQNVTFRCDPISEHNRLYWYRQTLGQGPEFLTYFQNEAQLEKSRLLSDRFSAERPKGSFSTLEIQRTEQGDSAMYLCASNQQGRNGYTFGSGTRLTVV.

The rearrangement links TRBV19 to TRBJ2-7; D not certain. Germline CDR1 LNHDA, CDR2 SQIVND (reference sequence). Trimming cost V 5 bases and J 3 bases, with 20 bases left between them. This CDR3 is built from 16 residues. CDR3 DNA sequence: TGTGCCAGTAGTTCCCCTTTCGCCACGGCCGTCTACGAGCAGTACTTC. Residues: CASSSPFATAVYEQYF.

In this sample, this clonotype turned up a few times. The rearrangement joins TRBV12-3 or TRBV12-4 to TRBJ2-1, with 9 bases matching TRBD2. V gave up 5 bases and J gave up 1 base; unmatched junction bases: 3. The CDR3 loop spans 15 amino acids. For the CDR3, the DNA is TGTGCCAGCAGTCCGACTAGCGGATCCTACAATGAGCAGTTCTTC. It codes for CASSPTSGSYNEQFF.

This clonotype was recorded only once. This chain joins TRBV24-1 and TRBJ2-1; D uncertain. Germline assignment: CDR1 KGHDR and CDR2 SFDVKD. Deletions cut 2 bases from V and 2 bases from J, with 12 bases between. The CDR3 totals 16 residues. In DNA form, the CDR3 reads TGTGCCACCAGTGATTCATCAGGTGGACCCTACAATGAGCAGTTCTTC. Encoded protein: CATSDSSGGPYNEQFF.

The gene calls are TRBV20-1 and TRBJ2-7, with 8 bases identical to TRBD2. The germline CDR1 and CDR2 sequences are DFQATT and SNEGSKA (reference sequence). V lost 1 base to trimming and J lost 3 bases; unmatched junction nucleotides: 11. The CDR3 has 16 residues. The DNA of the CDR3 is TGCAGTGCTAGAGCGGAGTCGGGGGGGGGAAACTACGAGCAGTACTTC. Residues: CSARAESGGGNYEQYF.

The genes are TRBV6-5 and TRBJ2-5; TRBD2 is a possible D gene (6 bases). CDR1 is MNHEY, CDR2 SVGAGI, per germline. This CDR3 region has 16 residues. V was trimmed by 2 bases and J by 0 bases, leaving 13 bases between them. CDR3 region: CASSYAPGRNQETQYF. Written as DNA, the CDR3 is TGTGCCAGCAGTTACGCGCCGGGGAGGAACCAAGAGACCCAGTACTTC.

The CDR3 DNA reads TGCAGTGCTAGGTGGCCCCAGGTGGGGGGGCGGAACAATGAGCAGTTCTTC. It is translated as CSARWPQVGGRNNEQFF. The chain recombines TRBV20-1 with TRBJ2-1; TRBD2 might be the D (7 bases). The CDR3 contains 17 residues. Germline V lookup: CDR1 DFQATT, CDR2 SNEGSKA (reference sequence). V shed 3 bases and J shed 5 bases, with 23 bases lying between them.

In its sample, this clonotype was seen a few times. In DNA form, the CDR3 reads TGTGCCAGCGGTTCGGGGAACATTCAGTACTTC. As protein: CASGSGNIQYF. J is TRBJ2-4 and V is TRBV6-5; possible D gene TRBD2, 5 bases. Looked up from germline, CDR1 is MNHEY and CDR2 is SVGAGI. The CDR3 length is 11 residues. V was pared by 8 bases and J by 7 bases, with 9 bases between.

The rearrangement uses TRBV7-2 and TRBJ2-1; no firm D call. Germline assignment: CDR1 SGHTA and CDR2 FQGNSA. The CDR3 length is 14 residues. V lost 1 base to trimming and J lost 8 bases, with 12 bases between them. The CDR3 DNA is TGTGCCAGCAGCTTAGACTCCCATAACGATGAGCAGTTCTTC. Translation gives CASSLDSHNDEQFF.

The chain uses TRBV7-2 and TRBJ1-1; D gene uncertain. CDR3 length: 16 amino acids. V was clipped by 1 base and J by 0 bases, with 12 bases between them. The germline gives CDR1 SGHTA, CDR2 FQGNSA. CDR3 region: CASSLGVGGLNTEAFF. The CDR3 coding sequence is TGTGCCAGCAGCTTAGGGGTCGGAGGGCTGAACACTGAAGCTTTCTTT.

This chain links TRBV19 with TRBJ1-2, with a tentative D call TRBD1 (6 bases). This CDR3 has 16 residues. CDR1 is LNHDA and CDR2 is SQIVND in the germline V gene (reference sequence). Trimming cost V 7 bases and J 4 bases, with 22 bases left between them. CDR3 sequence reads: CASTENGGAHSYGYTF. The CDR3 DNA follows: TGTGCCAGTACCGAGAATGGGGGGGCGCATAGCTATGGCTACACCTTC.

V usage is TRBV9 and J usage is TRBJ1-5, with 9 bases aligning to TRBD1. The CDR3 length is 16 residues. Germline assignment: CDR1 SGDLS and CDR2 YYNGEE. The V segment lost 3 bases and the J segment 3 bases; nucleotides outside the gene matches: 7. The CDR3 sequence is CASSAQDRGPNQPQHF. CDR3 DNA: TGTGCCAGCAGCGCACAGGACAGGGGTCCCAATCAGCCCCAGCATTTT.

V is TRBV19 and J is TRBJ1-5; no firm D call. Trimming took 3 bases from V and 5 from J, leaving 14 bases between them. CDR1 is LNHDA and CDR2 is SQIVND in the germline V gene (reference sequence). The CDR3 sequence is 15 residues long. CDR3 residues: CASSILPLLYQPQHF. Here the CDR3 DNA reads TGTGCCAGTAGTATCCTCCCCTTATTATATCAGCCCCAGCATTTT.

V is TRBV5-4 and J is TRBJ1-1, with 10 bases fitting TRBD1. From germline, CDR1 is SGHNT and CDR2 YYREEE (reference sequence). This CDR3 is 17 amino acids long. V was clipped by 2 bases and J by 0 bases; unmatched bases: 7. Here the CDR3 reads CASSFWGQGRLNTEAFF. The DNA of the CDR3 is TGTGCCAGCAGCTTTTGGGGACAGGGGCGATTGAACACTGAAGCTTTCTTT.

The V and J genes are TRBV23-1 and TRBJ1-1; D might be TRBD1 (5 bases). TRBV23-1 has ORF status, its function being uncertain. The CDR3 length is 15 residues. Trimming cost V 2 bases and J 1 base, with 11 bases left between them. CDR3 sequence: CASSQPPGGNTEAFF. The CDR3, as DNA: TGCGCCAGCAGTCAACCACCTGGGGGGAACACTGAAGCTTTCTTT.

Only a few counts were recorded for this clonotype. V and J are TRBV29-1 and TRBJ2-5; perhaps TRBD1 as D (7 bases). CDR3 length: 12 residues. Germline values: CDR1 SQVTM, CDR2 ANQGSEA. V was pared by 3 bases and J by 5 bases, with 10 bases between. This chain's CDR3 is CSVEAGGETQYF. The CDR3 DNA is TGCAGCGTTGAGGCAGGGGGGGAGACCCAGTACTTC.

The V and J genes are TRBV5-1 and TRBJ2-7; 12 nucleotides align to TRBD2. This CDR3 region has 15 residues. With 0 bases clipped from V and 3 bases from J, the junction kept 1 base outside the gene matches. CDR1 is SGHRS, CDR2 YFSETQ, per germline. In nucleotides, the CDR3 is TGCGCCAGCAGCTTGGGGGGACTAGCGGGCTACGAGCAGTACTTC. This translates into CASSLGGLAGYEQYF.